Each of the 16 T cell receptor beta chains below was sequenced from the same sample in a study of cytomegalovirus exposure and HLA in healthy donors. This PCR relied on a set of 60 Vbeta primers and 13 Jbeta primers. Measured with immunoSEQ multiplex PCR; TCRdb has only the in-frame clones, and not every one. This table holds 150,000 to 200,000 clones, approximately 80% found once. The sequencing input was PBMCs. These receptors were taken from a man aged 18 to 29 in good health and CMV-seronegative.

This rearrangement joins TRBV5-1 to TRBJ2-5, with 8 bases identical to TRBD1. Trimming took 6 bases from V and 2 from J; bases not matched to a gene: 3. The CDR3 length is 13 residues. The germline V gene has CDR1 SGHRS and CDR2 YFSETQ. This CDR3 reads CASTRGRQETQYF. In DNA form, the CDR3 reads TGCGCCAGCACCAGGGGGCGGCAAGAGACCCAGTACTTC.

V usage is TRBV11-3 and J usage is TRBJ2-7; 9 bases line up with TRBD1. J gave up 7 bases and V 7 bases, and 14 bases lay outside the gene matches. Germline V CDR1 and CDR2: SGHNT, YENEEA. This CDR3 is built from 15 residues. CDR3 protein: CASKKPGQGRGEQYF. The DNA for the CDR3 is TGTGCCAGCAAAAAGCCGGGACAGGGCAGGGGGGAGCAGTACTTC.

This clone was counted only a few times. V is TRBV7-9 and J is TRBJ2-1; D is unclear. The germline CDR1 and CDR2 sequences are SEHNR and FQNEAQ (reference sequence). V lost 1 base and J lost 8, with 15 bases in between. The CDR3 spans 15 residues. CDR3 nucleotides: TGTGCCAGCAGCTTAGGGGTGGGCAGTCTCTATGAGCAGTTCTTC. It codes for CASSLGVGSLYEQFF.

This chain connects TRBV9 to TRBJ1-3; possible D gene TRBD1, 5 bases. CDR1 is SGDLS, CDR2 YYNGEE, per germline. V lost 3 bases to trimming and J lost 0 bases, with 7 bases between them. CDR3 size: 14 residues. The CDR3 protein is CASSEGDSGNTIYF. The CDR3 DNA sequence: TGTGCCAGCAGCGAAGGGGACTCTGGAAACACCATATATTTT.

The chain combines TRBV28 with TRBJ1-2, with 8 bases matching TRBD1. Germline loops: CDR1 MDHEN, CDR2 SYDVKM. V gave up 3 bases and J gave up 7 bases; unmatched junction bases: 7. This CDR3 comprises 14 residues. CDR3 nucleotides: TGTGCCAGCAGTTTCGGGCAGGGGGCGAGTGGCTACACCTTC. Translation: CASSFGQGASGYTF.

V gene TRBV30 combines with J gene TRBJ2-5; TRBD1 might be the D (5 bases). Trimming took 0 bases from V and 5 from J, leaving 10 bases between them. The CDR3 covers 13 residues. CDR1 and CDR2 from the germline V gene are GTSNPN and SVGIG (reference sequence). The CDR3: CAWSVQELETQYF. The CDR3 bases are TGTGCCTGGAGTGTACAGGAGTTGGAGACCCAGTACTTC.

This chain joins TRBV18 and TRBJ1-2; D call uncertain. This CDR3 is 14 amino acids long. The V and J ends lost 5 bases and 6 bases respectively, with 16 bases between them. Germline V gene data show CDR1 as KGHSH and CDR2 as LQKENI. The CDR3 sequence: CASSRAGLEDGYTF. In DNA form, the CDR3 reads TGTGCCAGCTCAAGGGCCGGACTGGAAGATGGCTACACCTTC.

V is TRBV4-1 and J is TRBJ2-7; the D gene is possibly TRBD1 (5 bases). Deletions cut 1 base from V and 2 bases from J, with 9 bases between. Germline CDR1 MGHRA, CDR2 YSYEKL. This CDR3 is 14 amino acids long. The CDR3 here is CASSQGQQAYEQYF. In DNA, the CDR3 is TGCGCCAGCAGCCAAGGTCAACAGGCCTACGAGCAGTACTTC.

The chain is built from TRBV12-5 and TRBJ2-7; a weak D match, TRBD2 (5 bases). Germline V gene lookup returns CDR1 LGHNT and CDR2 FRNRAP. The CDR3 length is 14 residues. Trimming cost V 5 bases and J 9 bases, with 20 bases left between them. Here the CDR3 DNA reads TGTGCTAGTGGTGAGACATTGAGGGAAGTGGGGCAGTACTTC. Translated, it gives CASGETLREVGQYF. Using reference TRBV12-5 and TRBJ2-7 for the parts outside the CDR3, the full variable domain is DARVTQTPRHKVTEMGQEVTMRCQPILGHNTVFWYRQTMMQGLELLAYFRNRAPLDDSGMPKDRFSAEMPDATLATLKIQPSEPRDSAVYFCASGETLREVGQYFGPGTRLTVT.

The gene calls are TRBV2 and TRBJ2-1; TRBD2 agrees at 7 bases. CDR1 and CDR2 from the germline V gene are SNHLY and FYNNEI. The junction had 17 bases not matched to a gene; V was cut back by 7 bases and J by 8 bases. There are 16 residues in the CDR3. The CDR3: CASNLGLAEPIDEQFF. In DNA, the CDR3 is TGTGCCAGCAACCTCGGGCTAGCGGAACCCATTGATGAGCAGTTCTTC.

This rearrangement joins TRBV28 to TRBJ2-2; 7 bases map to TRBD2. Germline CDR1 and CDR2: MDHEN and SYDVKM. The trim removed 6 bases at V and 4 bases at J, leaving 11 bases unmatched. CDR3 length equals 16 residues. DNA for the CDR3: TGTGCCAGCAGACCTCCTAGCGGAAGATCCACCGGGGAGCTGTTTTTT. It yields the protein CASRPPSGRSTGELFF.

This chain links TRBV4-3 with TRBJ2-1; 7 bases agree with TRBD2. The germline V gene encodes CDR1 LGHNA and CDR2 YSLEER. V trimming: 0 bases; J trimming: 7 bases; junction bases outside the gene matches: 12. This CDR3 region has 17 residues. Here the CDR3 reads CASSQDRGGRNRNEQFF. The CDR3 DNA reads TGCGCCAGCAGCCAAGATCGCGGCGGGAGAAATCGGAATGAGCAGTTCTTC.

V and J are TRBV19 and TRBJ1-5; D is undetermined. The CDR3 has 14 amino acids. Germline V lookup: CDR1 LNHDA, CDR2 SQIVND (reference sequence). The V gene lost 3 bases and the J gene lost 7 bases, with 13 bases spanning the gap. CDR3 bases: TGTGCCAGTAGTATTGACTGGTTGACCCAGCCCCAGCATTTT. Its protein product is CASSIDWLTQPQHF.

This clone has a single count. The chain couples TRBV5-1 to TRBJ2-5; D remains unclear. The DNA end is a closer match to TRBJ2-7, so the J assignment may be wrong. The CDR3 extends over 13 amino acids. The germline gives CDR1 SGHRS, CDR2 YFSETQ. CDR3 DNA sequence: TGCGCCAGCAGCTTGGCGTCCAGGTCCGAGCAGTACTTC. This gives the protein CASSLASRSEQYF.

This chain connects TRBV27 to TRBJ2-3; weak D call: TRBD2 (5 bases). The germline gives CDR1 MNHEY, CDR2 SMNVEV (reference sequence). This CDR3 region has 15 residues. The V gene lost 0 bases and the J gene lost 4 bases, with 11 bases spanning the gap. The DNA for the CDR3 is TGTGCCAGCAGTTTATCGGGAGCTCCCGCAGATACGCAGTATTTT. It specifies CASSLSGAPADTQYF.

V and J are TRBV7-9 and TRBJ2-7, with 9 bases identical to TRBD1. CDR1 SEHNR and CDR2 FQNEAQ come from the germline V gene (reference sequence). With 5 bases clipped from V and 2 bases from J, the junction kept 4 bases outside the gene matches. There are 14 residues in the CDR3. As DNA, the CDR3 is TGTGCCAGCAGCCACCGGGACAGGGCCTACGAGCAGTACTTC. Protein sequence: CASSHRDRAYEQYF.